This is a list of T cell receptor beta chains from one sample in a study of blood T cell repertoires in COVID-19. The table came from immunoSEQ multiplex PCR; TCRdb's copy has only in-frame clones and leaves some out. The sample has 100,000 to 150,000 clones; roughly four fifths are singletons. Sequencing was done on a sample of peripheral blood. All receptors come from a woman aged 50 to 60 with acute or convalescent COVID-19. The CDR3 runs from the conserved cysteine through the conserved F or W. D genes are given only for firm matches. The size field is filled for only some rows; it gives once, few, many or a size class.

j_call: TRBJ1-2
clone_size: few
d_call: .
v_call: TRBV6-1
cdr3_aa: CASSDTGNDYGYTF
cdr3_nt: TGTGCCAGCAGTGATACAGGGAATGACTATGGCTACACCTTC

j_call: TRBJ1-5
clone_size: .
d_call: TRBD1
v_call: TRBV7-8
cdr3_aa: CASSLRQGAQPQHF
cdr3_nt: TGTGCCAGCAGCTTACGACAGGGGGCCCAGCCCCAGCATTTT

j_call: TRBJ2-5
clone_size: few
d_call: TRBD1
v_call: TRBV5-1
cdr3_aa: CASSIGTGQETQYF
cdr3_nt: TGCGCCAGCAGCATCGGGACAGGCCAAGAGACCCAGTACTTC

j_call: TRBJ2-1
clone_size: .
d_call: TRBD1
v_call: TRBV15
cdr3_aa: CATSNHRGEVGEQFF
cdr3_nt: TGTGCCACCAGTAACCACAGGGGGGAGGTAGGTGAGCAGTTCTTC

j_call: TRBJ1-1
clone_size: few
d_call: TRBD1
v_call: TRBV6-1
cdr3_aa: CASSDQNRGRAFF
cdr3_nt: TGTGCCAGCAGTGACCAAAACAGGGGGCGAGCTTTCTTT

j_call: TRBJ2-5
clone_size: once
d_call: .
v_call: TRBV5-1
cdr3_aa: CASKDILGETQYF
cdr3_nt: TGCGCCAGCAAGGACATCCTTGGGGAGACCCAGTACTTC

j_call: TRBJ1-2
clone_size: .
d_call: .
v_call: TRBV6-1
cdr3_aa: CASSENLLRGAGYGYTF
cdr3_nt: TGTGCCAGCAGTGAAAACCTGCTTCGCGGGGCCGGCTATGGCTACACCTTC

j_call: TRBJ2-7
clone_size: once
d_call: .
v_call: TRBV27
cdr3_aa: CASSLTGSFMSYEQYF
cdr3_nt: TGTGCCAGCAGTCTGACAGGATCCTTCATGTCCTACGAGCAGTACTTC

j_call: TRBJ1-3
clone_size: .
d_call: TRBD1
v_call: TRBV19
cdr3_aa: CASRPGGAGGNTIYF
cdr3_nt: TGTGCCAGTAGGCCAGGGGGCGCGGGTGGAAACACCATATATTTT

j_call: TRBJ1-1
clone_size: .
d_call: TRBD1
v_call: TRBV9
cdr3_aa: CASSVISNRGNTEAFF
cdr3_nt: TGTGCCAGCAGCGTAATCTCGAACAGGGGGAACACTGAAGCTTTCTTT

j_call: TRBJ2-5
clone_size: .
d_call: TRBD2
v_call: TRBV28
cdr3_aa: CASKTMAGDSETQYF
cdr3_nt: TGTGCCAGCAAGACGATGGCGGGAGATTCAGAGACCCAGTACTTC

j_call: TRBJ1-5
clone_size: few
d_call: TRBD1
v_call: TRBV2
cdr3_aa: CASSEGTGVVGQPQHF
cdr3_nt: TGTGCCAGCAGTGAAGGGACAGGGGTGGTCGGCCAGCCCCAGCATTTT

j_call: TRBJ2-1
clone_size: .
d_call: .
v_call: TRBV2
cdr3_aa: CASTITLGPINSYNEQFF
cdr3_nt: TGTGCCAGCACTATTACCCTTGGGCCCATAAACTCCTACAATGAGCAGTTCTTC

j_call: TRBJ2-2
clone_size: .
d_call: TRBD2
v_call: TRBV5-6
cdr3_aa: CASSSLAGVTGELFF
cdr3_nt: TGTGCCAGCAGCTCCCTAGCGGGGGTCACCGGGGAGCTGTTTTTT

j_call: TRBJ1-1
clone_size: .
d_call: .
v_call: TRBV19
cdr3_aa: CASSKSPQTGFEAFF
cdr3_nt: TGTGCCAGTAGTAAAAGCCCTCAAACAGGGTTCGAAGCTTTCTTT

j_call: TRBJ2-3
clone_size: .
d_call: TRBD2
v_call: TRBV10-3
cdr3_aa: CAISERTGGSTDTQYF
cdr3_nt: TGTGCCATCAGTGAGAGAACGGGGGGAAGCACAGATACGCAGTATTTT

j_call: TRBJ1-1
clone_size: .
d_call: .
v_call: TRBV10-1
cdr3_aa: CASSKQGNTEAFF
cdr3_nt: TGCGCCAGCAGTAAACAGGGGAACACTGAAGCTTTCTTT

j_call: TRBJ1-1
clone_size: .
d_call: .
v_call: TRBV5-8
cdr3_aa: CASSLDRNTEAFF
cdr3_nt: TGTGCCAGCAGCCTCGACAGGAACACTGAAGCTTTCTTT

j_call: TRBJ1-2
clone_size: few
d_call: .
v_call: TRBV6-5
cdr3_aa: CASSPSSEGYTF
cdr3_nt: TGTGCCAGCAGTCCATCGTCTGAGGGCTACACCTTC

j_call: TRBJ2-1
clone_size: .
d_call: TRBD2
v_call: TRBV6-5
cdr3_aa: CASSYGGGNINEQFF
cdr3_nt: TGTGCCAGCAGTTATGGGGGAGGGAATATCAATGAGCAGTTCTTC

j_call: TRBJ1-2
clone_size: .
d_call: .
v_call: TRBV9
cdr3_aa: CASSSGGIFGYTF
cdr3_nt: TGTGCCAGCAGCTCGGGGGGGATCTTCGGCTACACCTTC

j_call: TRBJ2-2
clone_size: .
d_call: .
v_call: TRBV30
cdr3_aa: CAWSPGPGELFF
cdr3_nt: TGTGCCTGGAGTCCAGGTCCCGGGGAGCTGTTTTTT